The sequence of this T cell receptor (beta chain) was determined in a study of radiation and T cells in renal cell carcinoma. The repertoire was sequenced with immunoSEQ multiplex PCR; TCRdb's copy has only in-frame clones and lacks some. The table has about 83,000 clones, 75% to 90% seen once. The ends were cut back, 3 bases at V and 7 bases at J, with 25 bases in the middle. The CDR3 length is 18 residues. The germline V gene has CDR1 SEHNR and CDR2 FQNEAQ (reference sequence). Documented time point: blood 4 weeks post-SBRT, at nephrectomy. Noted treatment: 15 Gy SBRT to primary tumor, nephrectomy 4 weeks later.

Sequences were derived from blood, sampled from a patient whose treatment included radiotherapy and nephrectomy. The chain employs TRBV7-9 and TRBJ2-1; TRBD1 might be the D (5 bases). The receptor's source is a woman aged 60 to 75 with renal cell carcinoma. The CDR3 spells CASSLGGRWAGRRNEQFF. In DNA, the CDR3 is TGTGCCAGCAGCTTGGGTGGCCGTTGGGCAGGGCGTCGGAATGAGCAGTTCTTC.